This T cell receptor beta chain was captured by sequencing in a study of blood T cell repertoires in COVID-19. V lost 5 bases and J lost 1, with 18 bases in between. The germline V gene encodes CDR1 LGHDT and CDR2 YNNKEL (reference sequence). This CDR3 contains 17 residues. TCRdb keeps only in-frame clones here, not all; method: immunoSEQ multiplex PCR. This sample has 150,000 to 200,000 clones, with roughly 87% found just once. Allocation to cohorts depended on clinical history reported by the participants. Sequencing input: PBMCs or T cells enriched from blood (not recorded which). This sequence originates from a man aged 50-60 years who had recovered from COVID-19. The chain employs TRBV3-1 (or the pseudogene TRBV3-2) and TRBJ2-1; TRBD1 might be the D (6 bases). CDR3 DNA sequence: TGTGCCAGCAGCTCTCCACCGGGACACCCTTCCTACAATGAGCAGTTCTTC. This codes for CASSSPPGHPSYNEQFF.